This TCR beta chain was identified in a study of T cell responses to AZD1222 COVID-19 vaccine. The CDR3 has 15 residues. The germline V gene has CDR1 SGHTA and CDR2 FQGNSA. V lost 6 bases to trimming and J lost 3 bases, with 14 bases between them. Libraries were prepared by immunoSEQ multiplex PCR; TCRdb keeps only in-frame clonotypes and omits some of them. The sample holds over 130,000 clones, more than 80% seen once. The chain couples TRBV7-2 to TRBJ2-2, with D possibly TRBD2 on 6 matching bases. This TCR was sampled from an adult who received the MenACWY meningococcal vaccine as a control. The specimen was peripheral blood, collected 28 days after the second dose of the MenACWY control vaccine. Here the CDR3 DNA reads TGTGCCAGCAGTTTTAGGTCGGGGGACACCGGGGAGCTGTTTTTT. It codes for CASSFRSGDTGELFF.